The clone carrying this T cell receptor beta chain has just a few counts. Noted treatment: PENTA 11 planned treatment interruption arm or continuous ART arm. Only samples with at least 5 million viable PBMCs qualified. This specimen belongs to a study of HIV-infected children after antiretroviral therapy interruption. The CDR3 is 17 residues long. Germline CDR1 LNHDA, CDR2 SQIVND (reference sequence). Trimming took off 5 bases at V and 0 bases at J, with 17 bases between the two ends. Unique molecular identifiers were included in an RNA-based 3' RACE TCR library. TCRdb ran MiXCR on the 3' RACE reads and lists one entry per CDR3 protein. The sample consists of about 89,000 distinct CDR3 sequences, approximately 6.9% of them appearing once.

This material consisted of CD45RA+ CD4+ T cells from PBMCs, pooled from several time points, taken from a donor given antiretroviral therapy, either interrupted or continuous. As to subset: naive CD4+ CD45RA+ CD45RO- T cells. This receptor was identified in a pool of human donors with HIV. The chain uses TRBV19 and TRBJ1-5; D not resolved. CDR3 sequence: CASSLVGRKLSNQPQHF. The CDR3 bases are TGTGCCAGTAGTCTCGTGGGCAGAAAACTTAGCAATCAGCCCCAGCATTTT. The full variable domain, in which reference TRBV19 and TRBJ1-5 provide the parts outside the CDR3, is DGGITQSPKYLFRKEGQNVTLSCEQNLNHDAMYWYRQDPGQGLRLIYYSQIVNDFQKGDIAEGYSVSREKKESFPLTVTSAQKNPTAFYLCASSLVGRKLSNQPQHFGDGTRLSIL.